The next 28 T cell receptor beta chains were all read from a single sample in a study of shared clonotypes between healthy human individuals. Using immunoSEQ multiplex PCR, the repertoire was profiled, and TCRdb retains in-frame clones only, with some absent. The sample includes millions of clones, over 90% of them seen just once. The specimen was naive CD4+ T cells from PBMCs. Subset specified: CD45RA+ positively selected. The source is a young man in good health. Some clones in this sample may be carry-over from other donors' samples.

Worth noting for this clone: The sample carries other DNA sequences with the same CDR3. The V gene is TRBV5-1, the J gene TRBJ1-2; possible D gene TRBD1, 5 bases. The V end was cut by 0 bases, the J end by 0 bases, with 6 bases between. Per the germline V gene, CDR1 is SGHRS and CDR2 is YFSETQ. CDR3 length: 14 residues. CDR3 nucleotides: TGCGCCAGCAGCTTGGGGACACCTAACTATGGCTACACCTTC. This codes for CASSLGTPNYGYTF.

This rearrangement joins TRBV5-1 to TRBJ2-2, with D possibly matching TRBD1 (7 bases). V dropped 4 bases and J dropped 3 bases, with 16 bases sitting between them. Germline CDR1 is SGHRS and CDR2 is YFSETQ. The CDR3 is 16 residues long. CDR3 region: CASSPYRGGDTGELFF. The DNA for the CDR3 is TGCGCCAGCAGCCCATACAGGGGAGGAGACACCGGGGAGCTGTTTTTT.

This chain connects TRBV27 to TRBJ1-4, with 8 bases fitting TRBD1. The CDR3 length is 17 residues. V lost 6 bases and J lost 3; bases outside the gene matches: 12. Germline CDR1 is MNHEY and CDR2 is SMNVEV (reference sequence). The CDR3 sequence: CASSRPPGGRANEKLFF. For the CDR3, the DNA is TGTGCCAGCAGCCGGCCGCCAGGGGGCAGGGCTAATGAAAAACTGTTTTTT.

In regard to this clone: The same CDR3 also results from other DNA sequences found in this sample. The CDR3, as DNA: TGTGCCAGCAGTTTATCGGATACGCAGTATTTT. This gives the protein CASSLSDTQYF. The chain couples TRBV28 to TRBJ2-3; no firm D call. The CDR3 is 11 residues long. V was pared by 1 base and J by 6 bases, with 2 bases between. The germline V gene has CDR1 MDHEN and CDR2 SYDVKM.

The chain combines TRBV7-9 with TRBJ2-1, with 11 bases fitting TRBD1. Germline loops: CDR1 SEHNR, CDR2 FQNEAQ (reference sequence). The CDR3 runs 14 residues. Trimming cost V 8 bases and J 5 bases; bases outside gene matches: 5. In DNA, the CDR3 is TGTGCCAGCGCCGGGACAGGGGGAAACAATGAGCAGTTCTTC. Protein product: CASAGTGGNNEQFF.

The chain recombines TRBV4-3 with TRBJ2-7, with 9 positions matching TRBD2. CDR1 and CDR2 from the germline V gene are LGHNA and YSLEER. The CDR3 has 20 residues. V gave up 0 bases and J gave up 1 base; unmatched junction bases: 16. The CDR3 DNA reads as TGCGCCAGCAGCCAAGATTGGGGGAATAGCGGGAGCCCTGGGTCCTACGAGCAGTACTTC. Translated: CASSQDWGNSGSPGSYEQYF.

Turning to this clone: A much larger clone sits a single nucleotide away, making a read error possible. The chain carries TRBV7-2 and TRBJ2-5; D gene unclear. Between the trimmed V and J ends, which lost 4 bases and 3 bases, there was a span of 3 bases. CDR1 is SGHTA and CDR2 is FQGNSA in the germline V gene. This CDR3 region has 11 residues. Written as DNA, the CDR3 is TGTGCCAGCAGCTCCAAAGAGACCCAGTACTTC. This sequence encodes CASSSKETQYF.

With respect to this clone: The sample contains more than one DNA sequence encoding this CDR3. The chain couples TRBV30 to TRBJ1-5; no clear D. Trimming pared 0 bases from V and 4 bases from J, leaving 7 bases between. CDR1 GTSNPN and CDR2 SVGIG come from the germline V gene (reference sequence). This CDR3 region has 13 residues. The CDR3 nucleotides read TGTGCCTGGAGTGTACTCGGGAATCAGCCCCAGCATTTT. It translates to CAWSVLGNQPQHF. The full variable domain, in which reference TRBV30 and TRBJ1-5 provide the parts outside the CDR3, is SQTIHQWPATLVQPVGSPLSLECTVEGTSNPNLYWYRQAAGRGLQLLFYSVGIGQISSEVPQNLSASRPQDRQFILSSKKLLLSDSGFYLCAWSVLGNQPQHFGDGTRLSIL.

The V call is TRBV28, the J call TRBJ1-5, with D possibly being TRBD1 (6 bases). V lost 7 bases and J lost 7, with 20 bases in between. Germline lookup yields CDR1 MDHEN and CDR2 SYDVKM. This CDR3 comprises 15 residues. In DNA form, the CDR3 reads TGTGCCAGCACCCTCCTGGGGGGCAGAATCCAGCCCCAGCATTTT. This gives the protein CASTLLGGRIQPQHF.

CDR3: CSTKTGAPRYEQYF. The CDR3, as DNA: TGCAGCACAAAGACAGGGGCGCCTCGGTACGAGCAGTACTTC. This sequence joins TRBV29-1 and TRBJ2-7; 8 bases agree with TRBD1. The germline V gene encodes CDR1 SQVTM and CDR2 ANQGSEA. V was clipped by 8 bases and J by 4 bases; unmatched bases: 13. The CDR3 extends over 14 amino acids.

CDR3 nucleotide sequence: TGTGCCAGCAGGGCGGCAGAGGGCTACACCTTC. Its protein is CASRAAEGYTF. The chain is built from TRBV6-5 and TRBJ1-2; no clear D. The germline V gene has CDR1 MNHEY and CDR2 SVGAGI. Trimming took 6 bases from V and 8 from J, leaving 10 bases between them. There are 11 residues in the CDR3.

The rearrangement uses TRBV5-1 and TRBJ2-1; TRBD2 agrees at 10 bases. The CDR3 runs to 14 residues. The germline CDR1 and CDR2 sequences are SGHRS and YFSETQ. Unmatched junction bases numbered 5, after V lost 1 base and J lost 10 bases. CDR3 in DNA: TGCGCCAGCAGCTTGACGCTAGCGGGAGTGGAGCAGTTCTTC. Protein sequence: CASSLTLAGVEQFF.

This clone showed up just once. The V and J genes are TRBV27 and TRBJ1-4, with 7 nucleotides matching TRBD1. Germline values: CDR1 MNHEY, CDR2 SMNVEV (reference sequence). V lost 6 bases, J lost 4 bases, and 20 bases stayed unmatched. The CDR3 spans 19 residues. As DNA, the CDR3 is TGTGCCAGCAGAAGAAGCCCCCGACAGGGAAGTGGATTTAATGAAAAACTGTTTTTT. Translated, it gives CASRRSPRQGSGFNEKLFF.

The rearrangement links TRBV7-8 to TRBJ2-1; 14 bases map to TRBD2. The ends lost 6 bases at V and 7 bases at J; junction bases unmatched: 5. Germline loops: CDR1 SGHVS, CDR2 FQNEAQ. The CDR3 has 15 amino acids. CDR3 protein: CASRGLAGARNEQFF. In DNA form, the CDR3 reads TGTGCCAGCAGGGGACTAGCGGGAGCTAGGAATGAGCAGTTCTTC.

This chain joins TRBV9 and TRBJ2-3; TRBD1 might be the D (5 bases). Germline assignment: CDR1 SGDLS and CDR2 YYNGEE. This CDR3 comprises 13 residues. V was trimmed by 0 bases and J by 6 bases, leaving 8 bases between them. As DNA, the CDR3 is TGTGCCAGCAGCGTAGAAACAGGCGATACGCAGTATTTT. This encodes CASSVETGDTQYF.

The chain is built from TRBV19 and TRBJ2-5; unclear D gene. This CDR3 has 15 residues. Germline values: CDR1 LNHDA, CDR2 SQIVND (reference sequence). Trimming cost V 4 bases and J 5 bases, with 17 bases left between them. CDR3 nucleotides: TGTGCCAGTAGTACTGGGTCCGACTCTCGGGAGACCCAGTACTTC. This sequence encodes CASSTGSDSRETQYF.

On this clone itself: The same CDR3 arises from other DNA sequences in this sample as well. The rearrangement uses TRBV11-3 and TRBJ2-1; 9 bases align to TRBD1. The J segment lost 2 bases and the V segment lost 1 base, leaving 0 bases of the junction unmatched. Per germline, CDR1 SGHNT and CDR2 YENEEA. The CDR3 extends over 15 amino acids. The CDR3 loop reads CASSLGQGAYNEQFF. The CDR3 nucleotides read TGTGCCAGCAGCTTAGGACAGGGGGCCTACAATGAGCAGTTCTTC.

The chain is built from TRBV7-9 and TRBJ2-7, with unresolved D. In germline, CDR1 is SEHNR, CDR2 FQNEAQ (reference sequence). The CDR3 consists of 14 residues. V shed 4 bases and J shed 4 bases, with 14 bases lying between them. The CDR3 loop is CASSSLSLTYEQYF. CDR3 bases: TGTGCCAGCAGCTCATTGTCCCTTACTTACGAGCAGTACTTC.

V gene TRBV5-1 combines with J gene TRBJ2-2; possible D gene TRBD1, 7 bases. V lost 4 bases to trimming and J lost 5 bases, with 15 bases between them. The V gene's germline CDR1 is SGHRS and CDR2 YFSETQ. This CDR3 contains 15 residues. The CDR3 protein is CASSKEGARTGELFF. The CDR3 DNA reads TGCGCCAGCAGCAAGGAGGGGGCGAGAACCGGGGAGCTGTTTTTT.

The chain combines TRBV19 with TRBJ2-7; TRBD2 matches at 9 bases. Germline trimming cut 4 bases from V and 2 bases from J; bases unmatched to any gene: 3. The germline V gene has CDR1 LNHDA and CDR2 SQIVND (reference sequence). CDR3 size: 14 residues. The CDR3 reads CASSSGRAPYEQYF. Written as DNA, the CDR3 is TGTGCCAGTAGTAGCGGGAGGGCCCCCTACGAGCAGTACTTC.

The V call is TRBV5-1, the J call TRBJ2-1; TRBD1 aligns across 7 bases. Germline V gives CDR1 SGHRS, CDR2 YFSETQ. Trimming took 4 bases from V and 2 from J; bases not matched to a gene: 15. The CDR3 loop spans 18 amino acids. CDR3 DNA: TGCGCCAGCAGCCGTGGGACAGATGACTCACGGCCCTACAATGAGCAGTTCTTC. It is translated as CASSRGTDDSRPYNEQFF.

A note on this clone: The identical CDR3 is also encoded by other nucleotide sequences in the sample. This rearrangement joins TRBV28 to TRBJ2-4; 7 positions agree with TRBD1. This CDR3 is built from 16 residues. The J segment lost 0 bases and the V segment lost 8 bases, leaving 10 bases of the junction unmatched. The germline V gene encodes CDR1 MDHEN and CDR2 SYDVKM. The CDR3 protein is CASSLAGGLAKNIQYF. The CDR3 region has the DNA TGTGCCAGCTCCTTAGCAGGGGGTCTAGCCAAAAACATTCAGTACTTC.

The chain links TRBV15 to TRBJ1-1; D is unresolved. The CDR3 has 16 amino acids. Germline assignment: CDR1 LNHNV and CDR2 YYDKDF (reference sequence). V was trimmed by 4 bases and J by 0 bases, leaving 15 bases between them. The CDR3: CATSKNFGNVNTEAFF. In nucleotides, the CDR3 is TGTGCCACCAGCAAAAACTTCGGGAACGTGAACACTGAAGCTTTCTTT.

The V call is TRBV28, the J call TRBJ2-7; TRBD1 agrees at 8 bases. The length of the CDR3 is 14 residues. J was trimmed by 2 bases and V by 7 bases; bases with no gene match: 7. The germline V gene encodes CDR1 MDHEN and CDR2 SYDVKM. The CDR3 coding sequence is TGTGCCAGCAACTCGGGACAGGTCGCCTACGAGCAGTACTTC. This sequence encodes CASNSGQVAYEQYF.

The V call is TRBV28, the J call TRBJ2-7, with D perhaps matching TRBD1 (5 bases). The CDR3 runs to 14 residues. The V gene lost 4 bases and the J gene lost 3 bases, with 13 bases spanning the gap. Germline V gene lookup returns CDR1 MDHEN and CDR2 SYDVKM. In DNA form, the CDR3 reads TGTGCCAGCAGTTCTCACAGGTTGTACTACGAGCAGTACTTC. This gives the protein CASSSHRLYYEQYF.

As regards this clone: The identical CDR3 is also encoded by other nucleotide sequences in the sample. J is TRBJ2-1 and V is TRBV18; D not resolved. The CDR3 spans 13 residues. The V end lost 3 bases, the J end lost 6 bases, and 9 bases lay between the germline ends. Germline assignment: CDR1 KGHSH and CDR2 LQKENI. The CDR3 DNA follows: TGTGCCAGCTCACCCTCAAGGTCCAATGAGCAGTTCTTC. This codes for CASSPSRSNEQFF.

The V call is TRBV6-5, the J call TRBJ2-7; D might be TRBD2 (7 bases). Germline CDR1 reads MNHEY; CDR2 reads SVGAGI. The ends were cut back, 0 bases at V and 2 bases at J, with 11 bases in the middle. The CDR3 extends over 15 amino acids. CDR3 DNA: TGTGCCAGCAGTTACTCGGGGGCGGGAGCCTACGAGCAGTACTTC. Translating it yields CASSYSGAGAYEQYF.

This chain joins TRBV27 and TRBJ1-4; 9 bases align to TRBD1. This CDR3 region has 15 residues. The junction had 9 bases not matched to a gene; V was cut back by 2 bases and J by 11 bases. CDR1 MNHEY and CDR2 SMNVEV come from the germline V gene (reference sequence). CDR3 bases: TGTGCCAGCAGTTTACCCCGGGACAGGGTGCGGAAACTGTTTTTT. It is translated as CASSLPRDRVRKLFF.